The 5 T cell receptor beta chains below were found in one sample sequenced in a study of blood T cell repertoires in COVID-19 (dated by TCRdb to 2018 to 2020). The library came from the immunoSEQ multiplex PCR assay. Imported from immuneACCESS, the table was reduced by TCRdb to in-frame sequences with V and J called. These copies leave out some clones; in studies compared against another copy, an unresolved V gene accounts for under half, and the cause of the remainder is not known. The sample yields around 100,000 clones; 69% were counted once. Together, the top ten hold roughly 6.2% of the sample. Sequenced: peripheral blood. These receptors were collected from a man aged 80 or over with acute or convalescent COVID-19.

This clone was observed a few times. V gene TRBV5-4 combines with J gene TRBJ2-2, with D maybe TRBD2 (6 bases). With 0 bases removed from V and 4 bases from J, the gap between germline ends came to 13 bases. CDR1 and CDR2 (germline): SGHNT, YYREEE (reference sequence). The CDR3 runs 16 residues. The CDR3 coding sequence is TGTGCCAGCAGCTTGGTTAGCGGAGCCATCACCGGGGAGCTGTTTTTT. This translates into CASSLVSGAITGELFF.

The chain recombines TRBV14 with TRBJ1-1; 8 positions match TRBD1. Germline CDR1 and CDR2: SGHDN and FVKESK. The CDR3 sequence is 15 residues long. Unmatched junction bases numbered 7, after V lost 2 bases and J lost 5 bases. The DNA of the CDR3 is TGTGCCAGCAGCCAACCCGGACAGGGAAGGACTGAAGCTTTCTTT. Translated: CASSQPGQGRTEAFF.

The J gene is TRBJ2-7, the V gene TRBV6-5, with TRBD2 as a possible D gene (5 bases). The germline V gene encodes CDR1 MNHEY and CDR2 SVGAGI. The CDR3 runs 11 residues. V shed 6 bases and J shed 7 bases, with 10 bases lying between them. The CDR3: CASSRGQEQYF. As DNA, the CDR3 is TGTGCCAGCAGCCGGGGTCAAGAGCAGTACTTC.

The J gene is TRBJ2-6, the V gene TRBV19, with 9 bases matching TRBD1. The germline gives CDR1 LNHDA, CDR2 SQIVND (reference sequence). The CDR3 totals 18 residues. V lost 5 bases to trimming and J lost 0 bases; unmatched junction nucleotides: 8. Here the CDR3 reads CASSSLTGGVSGANVLTF. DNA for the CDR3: TGTGCCAGTAGTTCCTTAACAGGGGGCGTCTCTGGGGCCAACGTCCTGACTTTC.

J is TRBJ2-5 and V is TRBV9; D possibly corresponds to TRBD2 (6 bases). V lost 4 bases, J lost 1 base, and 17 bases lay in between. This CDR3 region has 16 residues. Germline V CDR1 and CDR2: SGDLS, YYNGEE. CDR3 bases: TGTGCCAGCAGCCCCTCCTTCACCGGGGGCCAAGAGACCCAGTACTTC. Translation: CASSPSFTGGQETQYF.